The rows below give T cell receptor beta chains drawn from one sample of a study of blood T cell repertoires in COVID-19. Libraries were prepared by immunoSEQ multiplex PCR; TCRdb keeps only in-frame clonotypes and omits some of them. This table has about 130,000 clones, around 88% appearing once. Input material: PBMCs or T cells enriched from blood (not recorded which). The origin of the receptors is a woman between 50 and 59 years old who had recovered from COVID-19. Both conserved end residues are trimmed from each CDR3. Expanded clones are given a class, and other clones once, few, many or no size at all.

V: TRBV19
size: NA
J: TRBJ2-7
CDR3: ASSTPRLQGAYEQY

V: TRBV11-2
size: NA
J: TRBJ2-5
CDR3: ASSLGGGGRQETQY

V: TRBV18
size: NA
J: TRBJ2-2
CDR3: ASSPPVTGKTGELF

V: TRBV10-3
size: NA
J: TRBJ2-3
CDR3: AISASGLGTDTQY

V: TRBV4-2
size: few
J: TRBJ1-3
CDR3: ASSDGSSGNTIY

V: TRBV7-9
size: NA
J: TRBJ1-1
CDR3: ASSRGTGAPNTEAF

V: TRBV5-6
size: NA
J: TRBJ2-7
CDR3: ASSLVTRDEQY

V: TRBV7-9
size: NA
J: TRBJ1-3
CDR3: AVHLEGFSGNTIY

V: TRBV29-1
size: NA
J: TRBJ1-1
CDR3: SVEVSPPLAF

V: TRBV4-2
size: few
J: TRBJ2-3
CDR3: ASSPTRTDTQY

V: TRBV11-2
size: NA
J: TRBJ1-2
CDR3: ASSLGGSYGYT

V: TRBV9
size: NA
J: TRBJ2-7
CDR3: ASGRDRDPYEQY

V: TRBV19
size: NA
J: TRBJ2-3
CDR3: ASSLLRAGATDTQY

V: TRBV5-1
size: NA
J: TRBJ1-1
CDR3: ASSLSGTGTEAF

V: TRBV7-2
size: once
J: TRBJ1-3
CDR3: ASSTPQGNTIY

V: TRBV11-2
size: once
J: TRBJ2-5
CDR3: ASSLALAETQY

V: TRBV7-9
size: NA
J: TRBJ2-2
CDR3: ASSNYRDRAGELF

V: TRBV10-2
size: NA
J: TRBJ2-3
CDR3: ASSEITDTQY

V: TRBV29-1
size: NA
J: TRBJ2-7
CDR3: SASGDSYEQY

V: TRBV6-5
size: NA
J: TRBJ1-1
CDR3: ASSADGSPNTEAF

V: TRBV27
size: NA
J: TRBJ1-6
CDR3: ASRWTGDSPLH

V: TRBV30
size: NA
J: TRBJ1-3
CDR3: AWSVRGNSGNTIY

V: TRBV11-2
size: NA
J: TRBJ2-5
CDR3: ASSLKAGTRFGEETQY

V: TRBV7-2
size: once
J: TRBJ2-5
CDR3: ASAGGFETQY

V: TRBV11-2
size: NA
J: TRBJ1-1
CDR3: ASSLGGQGTEAF

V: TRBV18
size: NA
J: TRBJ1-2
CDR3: ASSPPRAGGIYGYT

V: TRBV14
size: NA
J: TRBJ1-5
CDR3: ASSHSGQGRLH

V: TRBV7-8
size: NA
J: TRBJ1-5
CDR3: ASRQGATQPQH

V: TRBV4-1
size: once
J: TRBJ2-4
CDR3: ASSQSIQGMAKNIQY

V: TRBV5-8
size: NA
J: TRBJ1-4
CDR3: ASSDGTGAGKLF

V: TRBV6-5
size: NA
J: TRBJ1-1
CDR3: ASSRRGDGEAF